The 27 T cell receptor beta chains in this list originate from one sample, sequenced in a study listed by TCRdb under 2016. The receptor library was made with RT-PCR. The sequencing machine was an Illumina MiSeq. TCRdb trimmed public reads at Q25 via fastp, called clones via MiXCR and kept in-frame beta chains. Each CDR3 protein gets just one entry, which takes the most common genes and DNA from the rows behind it. The sample table holds around 700,000 distinct CDR3 sequences, of which 12% to 15% were seen once. The top ten clones comprise 3.6% of the sample. The sequencing sample was made of memory CD4+ T cells from blood. The receptors originated from a female donor in good health, serving as a healthy control.

V and J are TRBV20-1 and TRBJ2-1; D uncertain. CDR1 DFQATT and CDR2 SNEGSKA come from the germline V gene (reference sequence). Trimming removed 5 bases from V and 6 bases from J, with 17 bases in between. The CDR3 has 14 amino acids. DNA for the CDR3: TGCAGTGCTCGCGCCCCGGTGGGCTTCAATGAGCAGTTCTTC. As protein: CSARAPVGFNEQFF.

The genes are TRBV6-5 and TRBJ2-2; possibly TRBD2 for D (5 bases). Trimming removed 8 bases at V and 6 bases at J, with 16 bases between. The CDR3 runs 14 residues. Germline CDR1 is MNHEY and CDR2 is SVGAGI. The CDR3 spells CASRAMARAGELFF. CDR3 DNA: TGTGCCAGCCGTGCTATGGCGCGGGCCGGGGAGCTGTTTTTT.

This clonotype was detected a few times. The rearrangement joins TRBV19 to TRBJ2-3; D is ambiguous. The V end was cut by 3 bases, the J end by 6 bases, with 4 bases between. Germline V CDR1 and CDR2: LNHDA, SQIVND (reference sequence). This CDR3 contains 11 residues. DNA of the CDR3: TGTGCCAGTAGTATCTTGGATACGCAGTATTTT. This codes for CASSILDTQYF. The entire variable domain, with the rest obtained from reference TRBV19 and TRBJ2-3, is as follows: DGGITQSPKYLFRKEGQNVTLSCEQNLNHDAMYWYRQDPGQGLRLIYYSQIVNDFQKGDIAEGYSVSREKKESFPLTVTSAQKNPTAFYLCASSILDTQYFGPGTRLTVL.

The chain joins TRBV5-1 to TRBJ2-2; D possibly corresponds to TRBD2 (5 bases). V lost 1 base to trimming and J lost 4 bases, with 11 bases between them. CDR3 length: 15 amino acids. CDR1 is SGHRS, CDR2 YFSETQ, per germline. CDR3 DNA: TGCGCCAGCAGCTTGATGGGAGTCGGCACCGGGGAGCTGTTTTTT. This gives the protein CASSLMGVGTGELFF.

The chain combines TRBV18 with TRBJ1-1; the D is unclear. The ends were cut back, 0 bases at V and 7 bases at J, with 12 bases in the middle. CDR3 size: 14 residues. From germline, CDR1 is KGHSH and CDR2 LQKENI. Written as DNA, the CDR3 is TGTGCCAGCTCACCACCGGTGGGAGTGTATGAAGCTTTCTTT. Protein product: CASSPPVGVYEAFF.

This clonotype was found many times. The J gene is TRBJ1-6, the V gene TRBV6-6; 11 bases align to TRBD1. The CDR3 runs to 15 residues. With 4 bases clipped from V and 7 bases from J, the junction kept 3 bases outside the gene matches. Germline V CDR1 and CDR2: MNHNY, SVGAGI (reference sequence). CDR3: CASSLGTGGNSPLHF. The CDR3 DNA follows: TGTGCCAGCAGTTTAGGGACAGGGGGGAATTCACCCCTCCACTTT.

The CDR3 region is CASSSDRGSDTQYF. In DNA form, the CDR3 reads TGTGCCAGCAGCTCTGACCGCGGCTCAGATACGCAGTATTTT. This chain uses TRBV7-7 with TRBJ2-3; no clear D. Germline V CDR1 and CDR2: SSHAT, FNYEAQ (reference sequence). With 4 bases removed from V and 4 bases from J, the gap between germline ends came to 12 bases. The CDR3 extends over 14 amino acids.

This clonotype was recorded many times. This CDR3 reads CASSLVGAGQPQHF. The DNA for the CDR3 is TGTGCCAGCAGCTTGGTTGGGGCGGGTCAGCCCCAGCATTTT. The chain has TRBV5-5 and TRBJ1-5; tentative D call: TRBD1 (5 bases). The CDR3 has 14 residues. Trimming cost V 0 bases and J 6 bases, with 10 bases left between them. Germline-derived CDR1 and CDR2 are SGHKS and YYEKEE (reference sequence).

This clonotype was seen a few times. The chain carries TRBV6-5 and TRBJ1-6, with no clear D. This CDR3 has 14 residues. Germline V gene lookup returns CDR1 MNHEY and CDR2 SVGAGI. Trimming stripped 6 bases from V and 1 base from J, with 7 bases between. This CDR3 reads CASRGVSYNSPLHF. In nucleotides, the CDR3 is TGTGCCAGCAGGGGTGTGTCCTATAATTCACCCCTCCACTTT.

The chain couples TRBV7-7 to TRBJ2-5, with D tentatively TRBD1 or TRBD2 (5 bases each). V was clipped by 1 base and J by 2 bases, with 11 bases between them. The CDR3 spans 15 residues. CDR1 and CDR2 (germline): SSHAT, FNYEAQ (reference sequence). The CDR3 nucleotides are TGTGCCAGCAGCTTAGGGGGGACCGAGCAAGAGACCCAGTACTTC. This encodes CASSLGGTEQETQYF.

This clonotype was recorded at least ten times. The V and J genes are TRBV12-3 or TRBV12-4 and TRBJ1-5, with D perhaps matching TRBD1 (5 bases). The CDR3 extends over 15 amino acids. V was pared by 3 bases and J by 2 bases, with 11 bases between. The CDR3 region has the DNA TGTGCCAGCAGTTTTGCGGGGCTGGGCAATCAGCCCCAGCATTTT. This gives the protein CASSFAGLGNQPQHF.

This clonotype was observed a few times. V is TRBV5-6 and J is TRBJ2-7; 9 nucleotides agree with TRBD2. The CDR3 runs 14 residues. The V and J ends lost 1 base and 4 bases, in that order; junction bases with no gene match: 3. Germline V gene lookup returns CDR1 SGHDT and CDR2 YYEEEE. DNA of the CDR3: TGTGCCAGCAGCTTGACTAGCGGGTATTACGAGCAGTACTTC. Protein: CASSLTSGYYEQYF.

This chain connects TRBV5-1 to TRBJ2-2; D is tentatively TRBD1 or TRBD2 (5 bases each). The CDR3 is 16 residues long. Trimming took 3 bases from V and 7 from J, leaving 19 bases between them. Germline assignment: CDR1 SGHRS and CDR2 YFSETQ. The CDR3 bases are TGCGCCAGCAGCTGGGGGAGAAATAATGTCGTCGGGGAGCTGTTTTTT. As protein: CASSWGRNNVVGELFF.

The V and J genes are TRBV10-3 and TRBJ1-5, with TRBD1 as a possible D gene (5 bases). V was pared by 10 bases and J by 0 bases, with 13 bases between. This CDR3 is 14 amino acids long. Looked up from germline, CDR1 is ENHRY and CDR2 is SYGVKD. The CDR3 bases are TGTGCCACCTTGGGGGACGGTAGCAATCAGCCCCAGCATTTT. Amino acids: CATLGDGSNQPQHF.

About this clonotype itself: A read error may explain this, as a much larger clone is one base away. This chain uses TRBV20-1 with TRBJ2-1, with 10 bases aligning to TRBD2. The CDR3 has 14 residues. J lost 7 bases, V lost 1 base, and 4 bases had no gene match. The V gene's germline CDR1 is DFQATT and CDR2 SNEGSKA (reference sequence). The CDR3 sequence: CSARVAGGHNEQFF. In DNA form, the CDR3 reads TGCAGTGCTAGAGTAGCGGGGGGTCATAATGAGCAGTTCTTC.

This rearrangement joins TRBV3-1 to TRBJ2-5; D call uncertain. This CDR3 contains 13 residues. Germline V gene lookup returns CDR1 LGHDT and CDR2 YNNKEL (reference sequence). Trimming removed 3 bases at V and 5 bases at J, with 10 bases between. The CDR3 DNA is TGTGCCAGCAGCCACCGGGCCGTGGAGACCCAGTACTTC. Translated, it gives CASSHRAVETQYF.

The chain links TRBV18 to TRBJ2-3; 9 bases align to TRBD2. This CDR3 spans 22 amino acids. Germline CDR1 reads KGHSH; CDR2 reads LQKENI. The ends lost 5 bases at V and 0 bases at J; junction bases unmatched: 24. In nucleotides, the CDR3 is TGTGCCAGCTCATCGCCCTCATTCGACCCGGGACTAGCCACCCTGAGCACAGATACGCAGTATTTT. Its translation: CASSSPSFDPGLATLSTDTQYF.

This clonotype was counted ten times or more. The V call is TRBV4-2, the J call TRBJ1-1; D gene unclear. Trimming took 4 bases from V and 3 from J, leaving 6 bases between them. The length of the CDR3 is 12 residues. Germline V gives CDR1 LGHNA, CDR2 YNFKEQ. CDR3: CASSPQHTEAFF. In nucleotides, the CDR3 is TGTGCCAGCAGCCCCCAACACACTGAAGCTTTCTTT.

This chain uses TRBV5-1 with TRBJ2-6, with 8 bases fitting TRBD1. The CDR3 is made up of 19 amino acids. Trimming removed 2 bases from V and 0 bases from J; junction bases left unmatched: 10. Per the germline V gene, CDR1 is SGHRS and CDR2 is YFSETQ. DNA for the CDR3: TGCGCCAGCAGCTTCCTAACAGGGGGAATAAACTCTGGGGCCAACGTCCTGACTTTC. Its protein is CASSFLTGGINSGANVLTF.

There are many counts of this clonotype. DNA of the CDR3: TGTGCCAGCAGCCGGGGACAGTATAGCAATCAGCCCCAGCATTTT. Residues: CASSRGQYSNQPQHF. The J gene is TRBJ1-5, the V gene TRBV6-5; 7 positions match TRBD1. From germline, CDR1 is MNHEY and CDR2 SVGAGI. The CDR3 is 15 residues long. Germline trimming cut 6 bases from V and 0 bases from J; bases unmatched to any gene: 5.

The chain uses TRBV6-1 and TRBJ2-2; 10 bases fit TRBD2. CDR3 length: 16 residues. The J segment lost 3 bases and the V segment lost 2 bases, leaving 3 bases of the junction unmatched. Germline V gene sequence: CDR1 MNHNS, CDR2 SASEGT. This CDR3 reads CASSETSGTYTGELFF. Here the CDR3 DNA reads TGTGCCAGCAGTGAAACTAGCGGGACTTACACCGGGGAGCTGTTTTTT.

This rearrangement joins TRBV14 to TRBJ1-3, with a weak D call TRBD1 (5 bases). V lost 4 bases and J 0 bases, leaving 10 bases between the germline ends. This CDR3 is 15 amino acids long. Per germline, CDR1 SGHDN and CDR2 FVKESK. The CDR3 reads CASSRDSHSGNTIYF. In DNA, the CDR3 is TGTGCCAGCAGCCGAGACAGCCACTCTGGAAACACCATATATTTT.

J is TRBJ1-2 and V is TRBV27; perhaps TRBD1 as D (5 bases). The CDR3 runs to 14 residues. Germline values: CDR1 MNHEY, CDR2 SMNVEV (reference sequence). V was cut by 5 bases and J by 7 bases, with 17 bases left in between. The CDR3 nucleotides read TGTGCCAGCAGTCCTTTCAATGGACAAGCTGGCTACACCTTC. Its translation is CASSPFNGQAGYTF.

The rearrangement uses TRBV5-6 and TRBJ1-5; tentatively, D is TRBD1 (5 bases). Between the trimmed V and J ends, which lost 0 bases and 7 bases, there was a span of 11 bases. CDR3 length: 14 residues. The germline V gene has CDR1 SGHDT and CDR2 YYEEEE. The CDR3 is CASSLDASGQPQHF. CDR3 bases: TGTGCCAGCAGCTTGGATGCCTCAGGGCAGCCCCAGCATTTT.

V usage is TRBV30 and J usage is TRBJ2-1, with D perhaps matching TRBD1 (6 bases). Germline CDR1 is GTSNPN and CDR2 is SVGIG (reference sequence). The CDR3 sequence is 15 residues long. Trimming pared 6 bases from V and 0 bases from J, leaving 15 bases between. The CDR3 sequence: CACIAGDSSYNEQFF. In DNA, the CDR3 is TGTGCCTGTATCGCAGGGGATAGCTCCTACAATGAGCAGTTCTTC.

The chain links TRBV5-4 to TRBJ2-3; 11 nucleotides match TRBD2. The trim removed 3 bases at V and 1 base at J, leaving 4 bases unmatched. From germline, CDR1 is SGHNT and CDR2 YYREEE (reference sequence). CDR3 size: 16 residues. Written as DNA, the CDR3 is TGTGCCAGCAGCTCCTCGACTAGCGGGGGCACAGATACGCAGTATTTT. It encodes CASSSSTSGGTDTQYF.

The chain joins TRBV3-1 to TRBJ2-1; possibly TRBD2 for D (6 bases). The CDR3 spans 14 residues. V was cut by 2 bases and J by 10 bases, with 15 bases left in between. Germline V lookup: CDR1 LGHDT, CDR2 YNNKEL (reference sequence). CDR3 coding DNA: TGTGCCAGCAGCCAATCGGGCCAAAGCGGGGAGCAGTTCTTC. Translating it yields CASSQSGQSGEQFF.